The clone carrying this T cell receptor (beta chain) appeared a single time. The data originate from a study of TIL therapy for anti-PD-1-resistant metastatic lung cancer. Study-level information: Patients then received nivolumab; progressors got lymphodepletion, TIL and IL-2. Patients had a median age of approximately 50 years (range roughly 35-80).

This was the immunoSEQ v3 assay. Sequencing depth was around 2.2 million read pairs for survey level, roughly 4.5-6 million for deep. The data were produced by immunoSEQ multiplex PCR, yet TCRdb's version contains in-frame clones alone and is incomplete. The sample records under 70,000 clones, 73% being singletons. Documented time point: pre-treatment sample, taken before nivolumab and TIL therapy. J lost 5 bases, V lost 7 bases, and 5 bases had no gene match. The CDR3 is made up of 14 amino acids. Per germline, CDR1 MNHNS and CDR2 SASEGT. This clonotype was obtained from a person aged 25-79 years with non-small cell lung cancer. This chain uses TRBV6-1 with TRBJ2-1, with TRBD2 identical over 10 bases. The input for sequencing was blood, taken at baseline. In nucleotides, the CDR3 is TGTGCCAGCACTTTCACTAGCGGGAACAATGAGCAGTTCTTC. It specifies CASTFTSGNNEQFF.